These 23 T cell receptor beta chains came from one sample sequenced in a study of blood T cells in healthy people across ages. The second PCR ran roughly 7 to 12 cycles with a sample-barcoded 5' primer and J-beta primers. Each CDR3 protein is one row after TCRdb ran MiXCR on the 5' RACE reads. The data hold about 1.8 million distinct CDR3 sequences, with around 48% observed a single time. The specimen was blood. Source of these receptors: a woman aged 40-49 years in good health.

V is TRBV20-1 and J is TRBJ2-5; tentative D call: TRBD2 (6 bases). The CDR3 is 14 residues long. Germline CDR1 is DFQATT and CDR2 is SNEGSKA (reference sequence). The V and J ends lost 0 bases and 4 bases respectively, with 12 bases between them. In DNA, the CDR3 is TGCAGTGCTAGAGAGCGGGGAATGCGAGAGACCCAGTACTTC. Translated: CSARERGMRETQYF.

This clonotype was counted only a few times. The J gene is TRBJ2-5, the V gene TRBV7-2, with unresolved D. V lost 5 bases, J lost 4 bases, and 14 bases lay in between. The CDR3 has 14 residues. In germline, CDR1 is SGHTA, CDR2 FQGNSA. CDR3 in amino acids: CASSQTRFAETQYF. CDR3 bases: TGTGCCAGCAGCCAAACAAGATTCGCAGAGACCCAGTACTTC.

CDR3 protein: CSVGDRGMGYTF. The CDR3 region has the DNA TGCAGCGTTGGAGACAGGGGAATGGGCTACACCTTC. The V and J genes are TRBV29-1 and TRBJ1-2; 8 nucleotides match TRBD1. There are 12 residues in the CDR3. Germline V lookup: CDR1 SQVTM, CDR2 ANQGSEA. The V and J ends lost 4 bases and 8 bases, in that order; junction bases with no gene match: 6.

This clonotype showed up just a few times. The rearrangement joins TRBV20-1 to TRBJ2-3; no definite D call. Germline V gives CDR1 DFQATT, CDR2 SNEGSKA (reference sequence). Between the trimmed V and J ends, which lost 0 bases and 0 bases, there was a span of 10 bases. CDR3 length: 15 amino acids. For the CDR3, the DNA is TGCAGTGCTAGAGATGCGGCTAAAAGCACAGATACGCAGTATTTT. Encoded protein: CSARDAAKSTDTQYF.

This chain joins TRBV4-3 and TRBJ1-4; TRBD1 matches 8 bases. J was trimmed by 7 bases and V by 1 base; bases with no gene match: 11. The CDR3 runs to 17 residues. Germline V CDR1 and CDR2: LGHNA, YSLEER. DNA for the CDR3: TGCGCCAGCAGCCAAGTAGTTGGGACAGGCTACTTTGAAAAACTGTTTTTT. This codes for CASSQVVGTGYFEKLFF.

This sequence joins TRBV7-2 and TRBJ2-1, with D perhaps TRBD1 or TRBD2 (5 bases each). Germline CDR1 is SGHTA and CDR2 is FQGNSA. V was trimmed by 1 base and J by 4 bases, leaving 11 bases between them. The CDR3 covers 15 residues. The CDR3 nucleotides are TGTGCCAGCAGCTTAGTGGTGGGGGAGTACAATGAGCAGTTCTTC. Translated: CASSLVVGEYNEQFF.

This sequence joins TRBV6-6 and TRBJ2-1; D is unresolved. The V gene's germline CDR1 is MNHNY and CDR2 SVGAGI (reference sequence). This CDR3 is 13 amino acids long. V lost 1 base to trimming and J lost 5 bases, with 6 bases between them. The CDR3 sequence: CASSYYRNNEQFF. CDR3 coding DNA: TGTGCCAGCAGTTACTACAGAAACAATGAGCAGTTCTTC.

V gene TRBV19 combines with J gene TRBJ2-6, with unresolved D. Germline CDR1 reads LNHDA; CDR2 reads SQIVND (reference sequence). V lost 2 bases and J 2 bases, leaving 10 bases between the germline ends. This CDR3 spans 16 amino acids. The CDR3 bases are TGTGCCAGTAGTATAAGGGCAGATGCTGGGGCCAACGTCCTGACTTTC. Translating gives CASSIRADAGANVLTF.

This chain uses TRBV5-1 with TRBJ2-2, with 8 bases fitting TRBD1. Germline trimming cut 4 bases from V and 1 base from J; bases unmatched to any gene: 15. This CDR3 has 19 residues. The V gene's germline CDR1 is SGHRS and CDR2 YFSETQ. CDR3 residues: CASSLGSSVTGGNTGELFF. CDR3 in DNA: TGCGCCAGCAGCCTCGGGTCTTCGGTCACAGGGGGGAACACCGGGGAGCTGTTTTTT.

This chain joins TRBV4-2 and TRBJ2-1, with D possibly TRBD1 on 5 matching bases. The ends were cut back, 3 bases at V and 13 bases at J, with 28 bases in the middle. Looked up from germline, CDR1 is LGHNA and CDR2 is YNFKEQ. The CDR3 is 17 residues long. The CDR3 sequence is CASSQSAVRQTIWTQFF. DNA of the CDR3: TGTGCCAGCAGCCAGTCTGCCGTCCGACAGACAATATGGACCCAGTTCTTC.

The V call is TRBV3-1, the J call TRBJ2-6; D may be TRBD1 or TRBD2 (5 bases each). Germline V gene lookup returns CDR1 LGHDT and CDR2 YNNKEL (reference sequence). The length of the CDR3 is 20 residues. V dropped 2 bases and J dropped 1 base, with 21 bases sitting between them. Here the CDR3 reads CASSQILGGQSVSGANVLTF. The CDR3 DNA sequence: TGTGCCAGCAGCCAAATCCTAGGAGGACAATCGGTTTCTGGGGCCAACGTCCTGACTTTC.

The V gene is TRBV20-1, the J gene TRBJ2-5, with 8 bases aligning to TRBD2. Germline assignment: CDR1 DFQATT and CDR2 SNEGSKA (reference sequence). The V segment lost 4 bases and the J segment 0 bases; nucleotides outside the gene matches: 10. The CDR3 is 16 residues long. CDR3 nucleotides: TGCAGTGCTAACACGGCGGGGGGCTTGTACCAAGAGACCCAGTACTTC. Protein: CSANTAGGLYQETQYF.

This chain links TRBV13 with TRBJ2-3; D not resolved. This CDR3 contains 14 residues. Germline assignment: CDR1 PRHDT and CDR2 FYEKMQ (reference sequence). V was cut by 1 base and J by 7 bases, with 12 bases left in between. CDR3 loop: CASSLVGPQHTQYF. DNA of the CDR3: TGTGCCAGCAGCTTAGTAGGTCCCCAGCATACGCAGTATTTT.

This clonotype was detected a few times. The chain combines TRBV27 with TRBJ2-5; perhaps TRBD2 as D (6 bases). V was cut by 6 bases and J by 8 bases, with 19 bases left in between. Germline lookup yields CDR1 MNHEY and CDR2 SMNVEV (reference sequence). The CDR3 sequence is 14 residues long. The chain's CDR3 is CASRDEGRTITQYF. DNA for the CDR3: TGTGCCAGCAGGGACGAGGGGAGGACCATAACCCAGTACTTC.

CDR3 DNA sequence: TGTGCCAGCAATCCCGGCAGGGGCAACTATGGCTACACCTTC. This encodes CASNPGRGNYGYTF. The chain uses TRBV12-3 or TRBV12-4 and TRBJ1-2, with D maybe TRBD1 (6 bases). V lost 7 bases and J lost 2, with 14 bases in between. The length of the CDR3 is 14 residues.

The chain couples TRBV27 to TRBJ2-6; D ambiguous. The V end was cut by 10 bases, the J end by 2 bases, with 15 bases between. CDR3 length: 15 amino acids. Germline values: CDR1 MNHEY, CDR2 SMNVEV (reference sequence). In nucleotides, the CDR3 is TGTGCCACTTCGGCCAGGCGAACTGGGGCCAACGTCCTGACTTTC. It is translated as CATSARRTGANVLTF.

V gene TRBV5-1 combines with J gene TRBJ2-5, with 9 bases aligning to TRBD1. The V segment lost 6 bases and the J segment 11 bases; nucleotides outside the gene matches: 20. Germline loops: CDR1 SGHRS, CDR2 YFSETQ. CDR3 size: 16 residues. CDR3 DNA sequence: TGCGCCAGCACCTTCGGTGGGACAGGGAAACACAATGAGCAGTACTTC. Its translation: CASTFGGTGKHNEQYF.

This clonotype occurred a few times. The rearrangement links TRBV21-1 to TRBJ2-1; the table calls TRBD1, which could not be checked here. TRBV21-1 is an annotated pseudogene. The CDR3 totals 20 residues. The CDR3 sequence: CASSKGGYRGRVDTYNEQFF. In DNA, the CDR3 is TGTGCCAGCAGCAAAGGGGGCTACAGGGGGCGAGTGGACACCTACAATGAGCAGTTCTTC.

This clonotype was seen just once. The chain is built from TRBV28 and TRBJ1-2, with a possible D match to TRBD1 (6 bases). Germline CDR1 and CDR2: MDHEN and SYDVKM. V gave up 7 bases and J gave up 4 bases, with 25 bases separating them. This CDR3 has 17 amino acids. The CDR3 sequence is CASIPRNVGGQTYGYTF. The CDR3 nucleotides read TGTGCCAGCATACCTCGTAATGTAGGGGGGCAGACCTATGGCTACACCTTC.

This clonotype occurred once. The chain couples TRBV6-4 to TRBJ1-1; D is undetermined. The germline gives CDR1 MRHNA, CDR2 SNTAGT. This CDR3 has 13 residues. V lost 2 bases and J 0 bases, leaving 4 bases between the germline ends. In DNA form, the CDR3 reads TGTGCCAGCAGTGACAACCTGAACACTGAAGCTTTCTTT. This codes for CASSDNLNTEAFF.

The V call is TRBV4-2, the J call TRBJ2-3, with 14 bases matching TRBD2. After removal of 2 bases from V and 2 bases from J, the junction contained 9 bases not matched to a gene. The CDR3 length is 19 residues. Germline V CDR1 and CDR2: LGHNA, YNFKEQ. The CDR3 is CASSQNPGTSGGHTDTQYF. The CDR3 nucleotides read TGTGCCAGCAGCCAAAACCCAGGGACTAGCGGGGGTCACACAGATACGCAGTATTTT.

This clonotype was picked up a small number of times. The chain is built from TRBV5-5 and TRBJ2-1; D perhaps matches TRBD1 (6 bases). The CDR3 has 14 amino acids. Germline assignment: CDR1 SGHKS and CDR2 YYEKEE (reference sequence). Trimming shortened V by 6 bases and J by 7 bases, and 17 bases separated the two germline ends. CDR3 DNA sequence: TGTGCCAGCACCACCTCAGGGGTTGTAAATGAGCAGTTCTTC. It is translated as CASTTSGVVNEQFF.

This clonotype appeared once. The chain carries TRBV24-1 and TRBJ2-4, with 14 bases aligning to TRBD2. Trimming removed 4 bases from V and 13 bases from J; junction bases left unmatched: 11. Germline V gene lookup returns CDR1 KGHDR and CDR2 SFDVKD. The CDR3 length is 16 residues. CDR3 residues: CATSDQTSGGVMAQYF. DNA of the CDR3: TGTGCCACCAGTGACCAGACTAGCGGGGGGGTCATGGCCCAGTACTTC.